This TCR beta chain stems from a study of blood T cell repertoires in COVID-19. Original processing methods: Amplification of reference gene primers was used by the study to estimate nucleated cell counts. The method was immunoSEQ multiplex PCR; TCRdb's version includes in-frame clones alone and lacks a portion of them. That table is the source of V, J and clone size, and D and trimming were worked out from the DNA. Here the sample spans roughly 250,000 clones, about 73% being singletons. The V gene lost 5 bases and the J gene lost 4 bases, with 18 bases spanning the gap. The CDR3 covers 15 residues. CDR1 and CDR2 from the germline V gene are SGHRS and YFSETQ.

This clonotype originated in a woman of 80 years or more with acute or convalescent COVID-19. Input material: peripheral blood. The rearrangement uses TRBV5-1 and TRBJ1-1; D gene unclear. The CDR3 here is CASSPRGGSSTEAFF. The CDR3 DNA sequence: TGCGCCAGCAGTCCCCGGGGAGGGAGTAGCACTGAAGCTTTCTTT.